This TCR beta chain originates from a study of blood T cell repertoires in COVID-19. In the study overall: Collection of acute and convalescent COVID-19 samples took place in the United States, Italy and Spain. PBMCs, B-cell-depleted T cells, or T cells provided the cDNA or gDNA that made up the material.

In the authors' methods: Estimation of nucleated cell counts was performed using reference gene primer amplification. Here immunoSEQ multiplex PCR was the method, and the copy in TCRdb shows in-frame clones only, minus some. V, J and clone size derive from that table, while D and trimming were established from the DNA sequence. The sample holds roughly 220,000 clones, 80% to 85% seen once. The V end was cut by 8 bases, the J end by 6 bases, with 16 bases between. The germline V gene encodes CDR1 SGHTA and CDR2 FQGTGA. The CDR3 is made up of 14 amino acids. This sequence originates from a man in his thirties or forties with active or convalescent COVID-19. Sequenced sample: peripheral blood. This sequence joins TRBV7-3 and TRBJ2-2, with D maybe TRBD1 (5 bases). CDR3 in amino acids: CASGESGSPGELFF. The CDR3 DNA is TGTGCCAGCGGAGAATCAGGGTCTCCCGGGGAGCTGTTTTTT.